Below, one TCR beta chain is given with its context. Source study methods: Estimated nucleated cell counts came from reference gene primer amplification. Here immunoSEQ multiplex PCR was the method, and the copy in TCRdb shows in-frame clones only, minus some. V and J calls and clone size follow that table, whereas D and trimming were derived from the DNA. The sample has 150,000 to 200,000 clones, roughly 82% seen once. The data belong to a study of blood T cell repertoires in COVID-19. The study assigned cohorts using participant-reported clinical history. Sequenced input: PBMCs or T cells enriched from blood (not recorded which). This receptor was identified in a man aged 45 to 65 who had recovered from COVID-19.

The CDR3 region is CAWSAPGTGNTIYF. The CDR3 region has the DNA TGTGCCTGGAGTGCTCCGGGAACTGGAAACACCATATATTTT. The V gene is TRBV30, the J gene TRBJ1-3; D is uncertain. CDR1 and CDR2 (germline): GTSNPN, SVGIG (reference sequence). V lost 1 base and J 2 bases, leaving 9 bases between the germline ends. The CDR3 loop spans 14 amino acids.